The entry that follows covers one T cell receptor (beta chain) sequence. The antigen is undetermined. Deep was the level used in running the assay. Measured with immunoSEQ multiplex PCR; TCRdb has only the in-frame clones, and not every one. The sample contains 2 million to 2.5 million clones, under 95% of which appear only once. Germline V lookup: CDR1 MDHEN, CDR2 SYDVKM. J gave up 4 bases and V 4 bases, and 6 bases lay outside the gene matches. The CDR3 totals 16 residues. These data belong to a study of shared clonotypes between healthy human individuals. Findings and limits, study-wide: Around 5% of naive CD4 clonotypes were common to a handful of donors. The genetic and exposure-history diversity represented was limited by few donors.

The sequence was collected from a man younger than 30 in good health. Some clones in this sample may be carry-over from other donors' samples. The chain employs TRBV28 and TRBJ2-1; 11 positions match TRBD2. Source material: naive CD4+ T cells from PBMCs. Subset denoted: CD45RA+ positively selected. CDR3 sequence: CASSSGTSGLYNEQFF. CDR3 nucleotides: TGTGCCAGCAGTTCCGGGACTAGCGGCTTATACAATGAGCAGTTCTTC.